The source of this TCR beta chain is a study of shared clonotypes between healthy human individuals. Study-wide results and caveats: Sequencing depth was expected to affect clonotype sharing among donors.

For this clone: Its matching antigen is unknown.

Naive CD4+ cells were CD45RA-selected; the remaining cells were memory. The DNA input per sorted-subset replicate PCR was approximately 210 ng, corresponding to tens of thousands of T cell genomes. This table comes from immunoSEQ multiplex PCR, and its TCRdb copy is limited to in-frame clones, with some not included. The table records about 2.3 million clones, around 92% of them present only once. The CDR3 is made up of 15 amino acids. CDR1 is MDHEN, CDR2 SYDVKM, per germline. J was trimmed by 7 bases and V by 5 bases; bases with no gene match: 9. This receptor was taken from a man aged 18 to 29 in good health. Some clones in this sample may be carry-over from other donors' samples. V gene TRBV28 combines with J gene TRBJ1-4; 8 bases fit TRBD1. Sequencing was carried out using naive CD4+ T cells from PBMCs. Subset specified: CD45RA+ positively selected. The CDR3 DNA reads TGTGCCAGCAGTAAACAGACAGGGGCGGGTGAAAAACTGTTTTTT. This sequence encodes CASSKQTGAGEKLFF.